The source of this T cell receptor (beta chain) is a study of blood T cell repertoires in COVID-19. Study-wide background: Samples representing acute and convalescent COVID-19 were sourced from the United States, Italy and Spain.

The authors' processing: Quantification of nucleated cells was approximated via reference gene primer amplification. Clones were sequenced by immunoSEQ multiplex PCR, and TCRdb holds only the in-frame ones, with some missing. V, J and clone size derive from that table, while D and trimming were established from the DNA sequence. There are about 370,000 clones in the sample; 80% to 90% occur only once, and around 1% lies in the top ten. Participant ages covered about 18 to 89 years across 24 US areas. The recovered donors of Cohort 3 showed two negative PCRs, clearance, or symptom resolution. Germline V lookup: CDR1 KGHSH, CDR2 LQKENI. Losses at the gene ends were 3 bases for V and 3 bases for J; bases not matched to a gene: 0. CDR3 length: 13 amino acids.

This clonotype was obtained from a man aged 18 to 29 who had recovered from COVID-19. Sequencing was done on a sample of PBMCs or T cells enriched from blood (not recorded which). The chain recombines TRBV18 with TRBJ1-2, with 8 bases fitting TRBD1. Written as DNA, the CDR3 is TGTGCCAGCTCACCGGGACAGGACTATGGCTACACCTTC. It translates to CASSPGQDYGYTF. The complete variable domain, with remaining parts taken from reference TRBV18 and TRBJ1-2, reads NAGVMQNPRHLVRRRGQEARLRCSPMKGHSHVYWYRQLPEEGLKFMVYLQKENIIDESGMPKERFSAEFPKEGPSILRIQQVVRGDSAAYFCASSPGQDYGYTFGSGTRLTVV.